This T cell receptor (beta chain) was documented in a study of cytotoxic CD8 clonotypes in ibrutinib-treated CLL. Concerning this clone: Its antigen is not known.

The CDR3 has 16 amino acids. Germline V CDR1 and CDR2: SGHRS, YFSETQ. Between the trimmed V and J ends, which lost 0 bases and 0 bases, there was a span of 10 bases. Method: immunoSEQ multiplex PCR; TCRdb's copy keeps in-frame clones and lacks some. The sample shows some 200,000 clones, 60% to 80% of them seen only once. Study conclusions and caveats: Public clonotypes occurred uncommonly; on treatment, they contracted or remained stable.

This receptor was obtained from a human donor with chronic lymphocytic leukemia. The sample here was PBMCs, taken after 12 months of ibrutinib treatment. The J gene is TRBJ2-1, the V gene TRBV5-1; D perhaps matches TRBD1 (5 bases). The CDR3: CASSLGGAPSYNEQFF. As DNA, the CDR3 is TGCGCCAGCAGCTTGGGTGGGGCTCCCTCCTACAATGAGCAGTTCTTC.